This record concerns one T cell receptor (beta chain) sequence. This sample was taken from a study of blood T cell repertoires in COVID-19. Study overall: COVID-19 samples collected from the United States, Italy and Spain covered acute and convalescent phases. Sources were T cells, B-cell-depleted T cells, or PBMCs; the material itself was cDNA or gDNA.

Participants' reported clinical history set cohort assignment. Per the germline V gene, CDR1 is SGHAT and CDR2 is FQNNGV. V lost 4 bases, J lost 4 bases, and 10 bases lay in between. There are 14 residues in the CDR3. TCRdb's table, derived via immunoSEQ multiplex PCR, lists solely in-frame clones and lacks some. The sample gives 110,000 to 150,000 clones, around 81% of which show up once; more than 5% is in the top ten. The chain uses TRBV11-2 and TRBJ2-2, with D possibly being TRBD1 (6 bases). The sequence was obtained from a woman in her forties who had recovered from COVID-19. Input material: PBMCs or T cells enriched from blood (not recorded which). The CDR3: CASSSGVSTGELFF. The CDR3 DNA follows: TGTGCCAGCAGCTCAGGGGTTTCCACCGGGGAGCTGTTTTTT.